Listed below are T cell receptor beta chains from one sample, sequenced in a study of CD8+ T cells in alopecia areata. The table came from immunoSEQ multiplex PCR; TCRdb's copy has only in-frame clones and leaves some out. The sample holds approximately 63,000 clones, 55% to 75% seen once. The starting material was CD8+ T cells sorted from blood, obtained at week 0. These receptors originate from a human donor with alopecia areata. CDR3s include the opening cysteine and the closing phenylalanine or tryptophan. The D gene is left open where the match is weak. Only some rows state a clone size, as once, few, many or a class for expanded clones.

>TRBJ2-3|TRBV4-1|16|-|TRBD1
CASSQVVGQVIPPQYF
TGTGCCAGCAGCCAAGTCGTCGGACAGGTAATTCCACCGCAGTATTTT
>TRBJ2-5|TRBV10-3|21|-|-
CAISERESGDYGSSRLLSQYF
TGTGCCATCAGTGAAAGGGAGTCGGGCGACTATGGTTCAAGTCGGTTATTGTCCCAGTACTTC
>TRBJ2-3|TRBV28|13|-|-
CASSFKVIDTQYF
TGTGCCAGCAGTTTTAAGGTCATAGATACGCAGTATTTT
>TRBJ2-7|TRBV4-1|15|-|-
CASSHSTEWGYEQYF
TGCGCCAGCAGCCACTCGACAGAGTGGGGCTACGAGCAGTACTTC
>TRBJ2-7|TRBV13|14|few|TRBD1
CASSPQDRTYEQYF
TGTGCCAGCAGCCCCCAGGACAGGACCTACGAGCAGTACTTC
>TRBJ2-2|TRBV15|17|-|TRBD2
CATSSPTSGRVTGELFF
TGTGCCACCAGCAGCCCCACTAGCGGGAGGGTCACCGGGGAGCTGTTTTTT
>TRBJ1-4|TRBV2|11|-|-
CASSENEKLFF
TGTGCCAGCAGTGAAAACGAAAAACTGTTTTTT
>TRBJ2-1|TRBV7-2|15|-|TRBD1
CASSLSAQGANEQFF
TGTGCCAGCAGCTTAAGCGCACAGGGGGCAAATGAGCAGTTCTTC
>TRBJ1-1|TRBV29-1|12|-|-
CSVPWMNTEAFF
TGCAGCGTTCCTTGGATGAACACTGAAGCTTTCTTT
>TRBJ2-7|TRBV30|14|-|TRBD1
CAWNSGTVSYEQYF
TGTGCCTGGAACTCCGGGACAGTCTCCTACGAGCAGTACTTC
>TRBJ1-2|TRBV7-3|17|few|TRBD1
CASSLTAGTGETYGYTF
TGTGCCAGCAGCCTAACCGCCGGGACAGGCGAAACCTATGGCTACACCTTC